What follows are 21 T cell receptor beta chains derived from one specimen sequenced in a study of cytomegalovirus exposure and HLA in healthy donors. Use of 60 Vbeta and 13 Jbeta primers characterized the PCR. Here immunoSEQ multiplex PCR was the method, and the copy in TCRdb shows in-frame clones only, minus some. The sample includes approximately 93,000 clones, 78% of them seen just once. What was sequenced was PBMCs. These receptors originate from a woman aged 40 to 55 in good health and CMV-seronegative.

This clone has more than one count but fewer than ten. The chain couples TRBV6-5 to TRBJ1-4, with 9 bases lining up with TRBD1. CDR1 and CDR2 (germline): MNHEY, SVGAGI. This CDR3 has 15 residues. With 2 bases clipped from V and 5 bases from J, the junction kept 3 bases outside the gene matches. The CDR3 DNA is TGTGCCAGCAGTTACACGGGACAGGGAAATGAAAAACTGTTTTTT. Encoded protein: CASSYTGQGNEKLFF.

The CDR3 sequence: CASQTPAGGAGEQYF. Written as DNA, the CDR3 is TGTGCCAGCCAGACCCCGGCGGGGGGGGCAGGCGAGCAGTACTTC. The gene calls are TRBV6-1 and TRBJ2-7; 9 nucleotides line up with TRBD2. Germline V gives CDR1 MNHNS, CDR2 SASEGT. V dropped 8 bases and J dropped 6; count of bases not matched to a gene: 14. This CDR3 comprises 15 residues.

V is TRBV5-4 and J is TRBJ1-6, with 10 nucleotides matching TRBD1. Germline lookup yields CDR1 SGHNT and CDR2 YYREEE (reference sequence). CDR3 size: 15 residues. V lost 4 bases to trimming and J lost 7 bases; unmatched junction nucleotides: 5. DNA of the CDR3: TGTGCCAGCAGCGGGACAGGGGCAGGGAATTCACCCCTCCACTTT. It translates to CASSGTGAGNSPLHF.

CDR3 region: CASSLGGQGKETQYF. CDR3 nucleotides: TGTGCCAGCAGCTTGGGGGGGCAGGGAAAAGAGACCCAGTACTTC. The chain employs TRBV5-4 and TRBJ2-5, with TRBD1 as a possible D gene (6 bases). The ends were cut back, 0 bases at V and 3 bases at J, with 12 bases in the middle. Germline assignment: CDR1 SGHNT and CDR2 YYREEE (reference sequence). The CDR3 runs 15 residues.

J is TRBJ1-2 and V is TRBV7-2; D not certain. Germline values: CDR1 SGHTA, CDR2 FQGNSA. V lost 4 bases to trimming and J lost 2 bases, with 8 bases between them. The CDR3 loop spans 13 amino acids. CDR3 sequence: CASSSLTNYGYTF. CDR3 DNA sequence: TGTGCCAGCAGCTCCTTGACAAACTATGGCTACACCTTC.

The chain is built from TRBV27 and TRBJ1-6; 7 nucleotides match TRBD1. Germline assignment: CDR1 MNHEY and CDR2 SMNVEV (reference sequence). With 6 bases clipped from V and 10 bases from J, the junction kept 9 bases outside the gene matches. This CDR3 has 14 residues. CDR3 protein: CASSLDRVGSPLHF. The CDR3, as DNA: TGTGCCAGCAGCCTTGACAGGGTCGGATCACCCCTCCACTTT.

This sequence joins TRBV19 and TRBJ1-1; maybe TRBD1 (5 bases). Deletions cut 6 bases from V and 6 bases from J, with 20 bases between. Germline V gene data show CDR1 as LNHDA and CDR2 as SQIVND (reference sequence). There are 15 residues in the CDR3. CDR3 sequence reads: CASRVEGRGRPEAFF. CDR3 nucleotide sequence: TGTGCCAGTAGAGTGGAAGGACGGGGGAGGCCTGAAGCTTTCTTT.

The V and J genes are TRBV7-9 and TRBJ2-3, with 10 nucleotides matching TRBD1. This CDR3 comprises 15 residues. Germline loops: CDR1 SEHNR, CDR2 FQNEAQ (reference sequence). Trimming removed 2 bases from V and 4 bases from J; junction bases left unmatched: 3. The CDR3 DNA sequence: TGTGCCAGCAGCTTAACGGGACAGGGGCCAGATACGCAGTATTTT. Its protein product is CASSLTGQGPDTQYF.

This clone was recorded once. The rearrangement joins TRBV25-1 to TRBJ2-1; no firm D call. The CDR3 length is 11 residues. The V gene's germline CDR1 is MGHDK and CDR2 SYGVNS. V dropped 3 bases and J dropped 8 bases, with 5 bases sitting between them. Here the CDR3 DNA reads TGTGCCAGCAGTGATATCTATGAGCAGTTCTTC. It translates to CASSDIYEQFF.

About this clone itself: One junction end does not reproduce the germline sequence, and a read error may be involved. The sample carries other DNA sequences with the same CDR3. V is TRBV11-2 and J is TRBJ1-4; D might be TRBD1 (5 bases). CDR3 length: 16 residues. Germline V CDR1 and CDR2: SGHAT, FQNNGV. This CDR3 is CASSSRGGAVGEKLFF. The CDR3 bases are TGTGCCAGCAGCTCACGTGGAGGGGCGGTTGGTGAAAAGCTGTTTTTT.

This chain uses TRBV5-1 with TRBJ2-1, with TRBD2 matching over 7 bases. This CDR3 comprises 14 residues. J gave up 7 bases and V 4 bases, and 8 bases lay outside the gene matches. Germline V gene sequence: CDR1 SGHRS, CDR2 YFSETQ. In DNA, the CDR3 is TGCGCCAGCAGCAGTGGGAGGGTTAGAAATGAGCAGTTCTTC. This sequence encodes CASSSGRVRNEQFF.

Here the CDR3 DNA reads TGTGCCAGCCGGGACACCTCATCCTACGAGCAGTACTTC. It encodes CASRDTSSYEQYF. The chain links TRBV10-3 to TRBJ2-7; D might be TRBD1 (6 bases). The V and J ends lost 10 bases and 1 base respectively, with 14 bases between them. The CDR3 contains 13 residues. Per germline, CDR1 ENHRY and CDR2 SYGVKD.

In its sample, this clone was seen once. The chain uses TRBV28 and TRBJ2-1; 10 bases match TRBD2. The trim removed 5 bases at V and 5 bases at J, leaving 12 bases unmatched. The CDR3 is 17 amino acids. Germline lookup yields CDR1 MDHEN and CDR2 SYDVKM. The CDR3 DNA sequence: TGTGCCAGCAGTCCCACCCGTCGGACTAGCGGAAACAATGAGCAGTTCTTC. This sequence encodes CASSPTRRTSGNNEQFF. The entire variable domain, with the rest obtained from reference TRBV28 and TRBJ2-1, is as follows: DVKVTQSSRYLVKRTGEKVFLECVQDMDHENMFWYRQDPGLGLRLIYFSYDVKMKEKGDIPEGYSVSREKKERFSLILESASTNQTSMYLCASSPTRRTSGNNEQFFGPGTRLTVL.

J is TRBJ2-3 and V is TRBV29-1; maybe TRBD2 (5 bases). Germline values: CDR1 SQVTM, CDR2 ANQGSEA. Trimming stripped 7 bases from V and 3 bases from J, with 14 bases between. This CDR3 spans 13 amino acids. The CDR3 spells CSAERGGTDTQYF. CDR3 nucleotides: TGCAGCGCCGAACGTGGAGGTACAGATACGCAGTATTTT.

The chain employs TRBV10-2 and TRBJ2-3; no definite D call. Looked up from germline, CDR1 is WSHSY and CDR2 is SAAADI. The germline V and J ends were trimmed by 6 bases and 3 bases, with 13 bases remaining between them. The CDR3 is made up of 14 amino acids. CDR3: CASRGLVTTDTQYF. The CDR3 bases are TGCGCCAGCAGGGGTCTAGTAACTACAGATACGCAGTATTTT.

This clone occurred a few times. The DNA is left out, because the CDR3 cannot be placed on it with certainty; the CDR3 is given as TCRdb lists it. J is TRBJ2-7 and V is TRBV10-3; the DNA was not used to check the table's D call, TRBD2. The germline CDR1 and CDR2 sequences are ENHRY and SYGVKD. The CDR3 is 13 residues long, counting both termini. CDR3: CAISEVASGSPHF.

V gene TRBV30 combines with J gene TRBJ1-2, with a possible D match to TRBD1 (5 bases). V was pared by 0 bases and J by 1 base, with 15 bases between. From germline, CDR1 is GTSNPN and CDR2 SVGIG (reference sequence). This CDR3 region has 16 residues. DNA for the CDR3: TGTGCCTGGAGTGTACGCGGGAGACAGTTTAACTATGGCTACACCTTC. Amino acids: CAWSVRGRQFNYGYTF.

This chain joins TRBV27 and TRBJ2-3, with unresolved D. The V end lost 2 bases, the J end lost 6 bases, and 9 bases lay between the germline ends. CDR1 and CDR2 (germline): MNHEY, SMNVEV (reference sequence). The CDR3 contains 13 residues. CDR3 in amino acids: CASSLGSYDTQYF. The CDR3 DNA reads TGTGCCAGCAGTTTAGGTAGTTACGATACGCAGTATTTT.

CDR3 sequence: CASSETRNTGELFF. CDR3 DNA sequence: TGTGCCAGCAGTGAGACTCGGAACACCGGGGAGCTGTTTTTT. This sequence joins TRBV6-6 and TRBJ2-2; the D is unclear. Germline V lookup: CDR1 MNHNY, CDR2 SVGAGI (reference sequence). This CDR3 region has 14 residues. Trimming removed 5 bases from V and 1 base from J, with 8 bases in between.

The chain combines TRBV28 with TRBJ2-1, with D uncertain. The CDR3 consists of 12 residues. CDR1 and CDR2 from the germline V gene are MDHEN and SYDVKM. Trimming cost V 3 bases and J 7 bases, with 7 bases left between them. Here the CDR3 DNA reads TGTGCCAGCAGTTTCGGGTTAAATGAGCAGTTCTTC. Its translation: CASSFGLNEQFF.

The gene calls are TRBV14 and TRBJ2-1; 9 positions agree with TRBD1. The germline CDR1 and CDR2 sequences are SGHDN and FVKESK. This CDR3 has 15 residues. The V segment lost 5 bases and the J segment 1 base; nucleotides outside the gene matches: 3. The CDR3 bases are TGTGCCAGCAGCTCGACAGGGGGTTCCTACAATGAGCAGTTCTTC. Its protein product is CASSSTGGSYNEQFF. Variable domain in full (rest from reference TRBV14 and TRBJ2-1): EAGVTQFPSHSVIEKGQTVTLRCDPISGHDNLYWYRRVMGKEIKFLLHFVKESKQDESGMPNNRFLAERTGGTYSTLKVQPAELEDSGVYFCASSSTGGSYNEQFFGPGTRLTVL.